This note documents a single TCR beta chain sequence. The junction differs from germline at one of its ends, possibly a read error. The data stem from a study of Graves' ophthalmopathy and Graves' hyperthyroidism. Study as a whole: Samples of peripheral blood were obtained at initial diagnosis, prior to treatment of any kind.

RNA served as the template for amplifying TCR beta CDR3 regions. Second-round multiplex PCR came after a first-round RT-PCR that employed HTBI primers. MiXCR was run by TCRdb on the multiplex PCR reads, yielding one entry per CDR3 protein. The table lists 200,000 to 250,000 distinct CDR3 sequences, 45% of them singletons. Germline loops: CDR1 SGHTA, CDR2 FQGNSA. This CDR3 is built from 15 residues. Each donor who had ophthalmopathy showed moderate-to-severe activity, a CAS of ≥3, a NOSPECS of ≥4, and a duration under 3 months. No donor had other autoimmune disease, uncontrolled infection, pregnancy or lactation. The source of the PBMCs was approximately 9.5 ml of fresh peripheral blood.

Sequences were obtained from peripheral blood. The rearrangement links TRBV7-2 to TRBJ2-7; weak D call: TRBD2 (6 bases). This receptor was taken from an adult man with Graves' ophthalmopathy. The CDR3 spells CASSSDGTAHYEQYF. CDR3 coding DNA: TGTGCCAGCAGCTCCGACGGGACTGCCCACTACGAGCAATACTTC.